The entry below gives a single T cell receptor beta chain sequence along with its context. Its antigen is unidentified. These data are taken from a study of radiotherapy plus CTLA-4 blockade in lung cancer. The overall study: Among patients, over 15% showed objective responses, and about 31% had disease control. General study points: In blood, tumor-derived TCR clones expanded after radiotherapy plus ipilimumab.

Sequencing used immunoSEQ multiplex PCR; TCRdb keeps in-frame clones, though not all of them. The sample lists 75,000 to 100,000 clones; 82% were seen once. V was pared by 7 bases and J by 7 bases, with 9 bases of the junction left unmatched. Germline V lookup: CDR1 MNHNS, CDR2 SASEGT. This CDR3 is 14 amino acids long. The genes are TRBV6-1 and TRBJ2-7, with TRBD2 matching over 11 bases. This specimen consisted of peripheral blood, obtained from a patient treated with radiotherapy plus ipilimumab. The source is a human donor with non-small cell lung cancer who had a partial response to radiotherapy plus ipilimumab. Here the CDR3 reads CASMIAGGPLEQYF. The DNA for the CDR3 is TGTGCCAGCATGATAGCGGGAGGGCCGTTGGAGCAGTACTTC.